The rows below give T cell receptor beta chains drawn from one sample of a study of shared clonotypes between healthy human individuals. TCRdb keeps only in-frame clones here, not all; method: immunoSEQ multiplex PCR. The table shows approximately 330,000 clones, with over 70% occurring only once. The sample consisted of memory CD4+ T cells sorted from blood. The receptors here all came from a man in his thirties or forties in good health. Each CDR3 is given with its conserved first and last residue. D genes are given only for firm matches. A row's size may be missing; if present it is once, few, many or a size class.

clone size,J gene,V gene,D gene,CDR3 DNA,CDR3 protein
once,TRBJ2-3,TRBV25-1,TRBD1,TGTGCCAGCAGTGAACCGGGACAGGGGTGGAGGAATACGCAGTATTTT,CASSEPGQGWRNTQYF
.,TRBJ2-4,TRBV19,.,TGTGCCAGTAGTATAGGACTGGGTTGGGAACTTGGGGCCGTTAGAGCCAAAAACATTCAGTACTTC,CASSIGLGWELGAVRAKNIQYF
many,TRBJ2-5,TRBV7-8,TRBD2,TGTGCCAGCAGCTTAGGGCTAGCGGGAGTAGGAGAGACCCAGTACTTC,CASSLGLAGVGETQYF
.,TRBJ2-5,TRBV28,TRBD1,TGTGCCAGCAGACCCGCCGGGACAGGGGCTGTGAAGACCCAGTACTTC,CASRPAGTGAVKTQYF
.,TRBJ2-7,TRBV19,.,TGTGCCAGTAGTAAGTTGGCAGGAACCTACGAGCAGTACTTC,CASSKLAGTYEQYF
once,TRBJ1-2,TRBV7-2,.,TGTGCCAGCAGCTTAGCCGCGCGTGGCTACACCTTC,CASSLAARGYTF
.,TRBJ2-7,TRBV27,.,TGTGCCAGCAGTCCCCGACAGTACCCGGACTACGAGCAGTACTTC,CASSPRQYPDYEQYF
.,TRBJ1-5,TRBV19,.,TGTGCCAGTAGTATGGGCGGTGGGAGCAATCAGCCCCAGCATTTT,CASSMGGGSNQPQHF
.,TRBJ1-2,TRBV28,.,TGTGCCAGTTCCACCCGGAACTATGGCTACACCTTC,CASSTRNYGYTF
.,TRBJ2-1,TRBV4-3,TRBD1,TGCGCCAGCAGCCAAAGGCCAGGGGGTAATGAGCAGTTCTTC,CASSQRPGGNEQFF
few,TRBJ2-1,TRBV27,.,TGTGCCAGCAGTTTAAGGCTGGTTAACAATGAGCAGTTCTTC,CASSLRLVNNEQFF
many,TRBJ1-5,TRBV5-1,.,TGCGCCAGCAGCTTGGGAGGTATGGGGAGTCAGCCCCAGCATTTT,CASSLGGMGSQPQHF
few,TRBJ2-7,TRBV6-1,TRBD1,TGTGCCAGCAGTGAAGGGGACAGCTCCTACGAGCAGTACTTC,CASSEGDSSYEQYF